These 21 T cell receptor beta chains were all obtained from the same sample, sequenced in a study of T-cell memory formation after mild COVID-19. A single record per CDR3 protein comes from TCRdb applying MiXCR to the 5' RACE reads. Of over 40,000 distinct CDR3 sequences listed, 9.5% to 15% are singletons. Specimen: PBMCs or a T cell subset sorted from them (not recorded which). The receptors originated from a man aged 18 to 29 who had mild COVID-19 (a few samples of this study predate the infection). Cell type and time point are not known.

The CDR3 reads CASSLTGGTNQPQHF. The CDR3 DNA follows: TGTGCCAGCAGCTTAACAGGGGGCACAAATCAGCCCCAGCATTTT. The genes are TRBV7-2 and TRBJ1-5; 9 bases are shared with TRBD1. Germline V gene lookup returns CDR1 SGHTA and CDR2 FQGNSA. J was trimmed by 4 bases and V by 2 bases; bases with no gene match: 3. The CDR3 loop spans 15 amino acids.

The chain links TRBV12-3 or TRBV12-4 to TRBJ2-7; possibly TRBD1 for D (5 bases). The V end was cut by 4 bases, the J end by 5 bases, with 6 bases between. This CDR3 contains 11 residues. CDR3 amino acids: CASSSGHEQYF. The CDR3 nucleotides are TGTGCCAGCAGTTCAGGGCACGAGCAGTACTTC.

The chain links TRBV11-3 to TRBJ2-1; D is unresolved. Trimming stripped 5 bases from V and 2 bases from J, with 7 bases between. Germline values: CDR1 SGHNT, CDR2 YENEEA. The CDR3 is made up of 13 amino acids. CDR3 protein: CASSTRPYNEQFF. CDR3 bases: TGTGCCAGCAGCACCCGGCCCTACAATGAGCAGTTCTTC. Full variable domain (outside the CDR3, taken from reference TRBV11-3 and TRBJ2-1): EAGVVQSPRYKIIEKKQPVAFWCNPISGHNTLYWYLQNLGQGPELLIRYENEEAVDDSQLPKDRFSAERLKGVDSTLKIQPAELGDSAVYLCASSTRPYNEQFFGPGTRLTVL.

The table lists this clonotype with many counts. The chain has TRBV7-2 and TRBJ2-1; TRBD2 matches at 11 bases. The CDR3 sequence is 14 residues long. V trimming: 3 bases; J trimming: 8 bases; junction bases outside the gene matches: 3. Germline loops: CDR1 SGHTA, CDR2 FQGNSA. The CDR3 loop reads CASSFSGGVDEQFF. CDR3 bases: TGTGCCAGCAGCTTTAGCGGGGGGGTGGATGAGCAGTTCTTC.

Ten or more counts support this clonotype. The chain is built from TRBV9 and TRBJ2-1; possible D gene TRBD1, 5 bases. Germline CDR1 is SGDLS and CDR2 is YYNGEE. Trimming stripped 0 bases from V and 0 bases from J, with 19 bases between. The CDR3 contains 19 residues. For the CDR3, the DNA is TGTGCCAGCAGCGTAGGTGGGGCCGCCCTAAAAAGCTCCTACAATGAGCAGTTCTTC. This encodes CASSVGGAALKSSYNEQFF.

This rearrangement joins TRBV20-1 to TRBJ2-5, with 10 bases aligning to TRBD2. The CDR3 runs to 15 residues. The ends lost 6 bases at V and 1 base at J; junction bases unmatched: 8. From germline, CDR1 is DFQATT and CDR2 SNEGSKA (reference sequence). CDR3 region: CSALSGGTFQETQYF. CDR3 in DNA: TGCAGTGCCCTTAGCGGGGGGACCTTCCAAGAGACCCAGTACTTC.

The table lists this clonotype with many counts. The junction departs from the called germline gene at one end, perhaps through a read error. The chain is built from TRBV7-7 and TRBJ2-1, with D perhaps given as TRBD1 or TRBD2 (6 bases each). The CDR3 runs 15 residues. The germline CDR1 and CDR2 sequences are SSHAT and FNYEAQ (reference sequence). The CDR3 DNA follows: TGTGCTAGCAGCACCGGGGGCTCACCCTACAATGAGCAGTTCTTC. Translated, it gives CASSTGGSPYNEQFF.

The sample holds a few counts of this clonotype. The V and J genes are TRBV6-1 and TRBJ2-3, with D perhaps assigned TRBD1 or TRBD2 (5 bases each). With 6 bases removed from V and 4 bases from J, the gap between germline ends came to 17 bases. Germline V lookup: CDR1 MNHNS, CDR2 SASEGT. CDR3 size: 15 residues. In DNA form, the CDR3 reads TGTGCCAGCAGCGCCCGTGGGCCGGGGCCAGATACGCAGTATTTT. Translating gives CASSARGPGPDTQYF.

This clonotype appeared many times. V gene TRBV5-1 combines with J gene TRBJ2-3; 8 nucleotides align to TRBD2. With V trimmed by 3 bases and J by 2 bases, 17 bases remained unmatched. Germline CDR1 is SGHRS and CDR2 is YFSETQ. The CDR3 extends over 19 amino acids. In DNA, the CDR3 is TGCGCCAGCAGCTCAATTACCAGGGGAGGACTAGCTTACACAGATACGCAGTATTTT. Translated: CASSSITRGGLAYTDTQYF.

The chain is built from TRBV7-8 and TRBJ1-4; the match to TRBD1 covers 10 bases. The CDR3 covers 14 residues. Looked up from germline, CDR1 is SGHVS and CDR2 is FQNEAQ. The J segment lost 8 bases and the V segment lost 6 bases, leaving 6 bases of the junction unmatched. The CDR3 spells CASRAGTGEEKLFF. DNA of the CDR3: TGTGCCAGCAGGGCCGGGACAGGGGAAGAAAAACTGTTTTTT.

This clonotype was picked up a small number of times. The gene calls are TRBV25-1 and TRBJ2-7; unclear D gene. This CDR3 spans 11 amino acids. Germline V lookup: CDR1 MGHDK, CDR2 SYGVNS. V lost 0 bases and J lost 6, with 3 bases in between. The CDR3 is CASSEYVEQYF. The CDR3 region has the DNA TGTGCCAGCAGTGAATATGTCGAGCAGTACTTC.

There are a few counts of this clonotype. V and J are TRBV11-2 and TRBJ2-5, with 9 bases identical to TRBD1. The CDR3 totals 17 residues. Germline values: CDR1 SGHAT, CDR2 FQNNGV. Unmatched junction bases numbered 12, after V lost 2 bases and J lost 5 bases. The CDR3 DNA follows: TGTGCCAGCAGCTTAATTTTGGGGACAGGGATAGGGGAGACCCAGTACTTC. It is translated as CASSLILGTGIGETQYF.

The sample holds many counts of this clonotype. This rearrangement joins TRBV5-1 to TRBJ2-3; no clear D. The germline gives CDR1 SGHRS, CDR2 YFSETQ. With 1 base removed from V and 4 bases from J, the gap between germline ends came to 7 bases. The CDR3 covers 13 residues. The CDR3 protein is CASSLSAPDTQYF. For the CDR3, the DNA is TGCGCCAGCAGCTTGTCAGCTCCAGATACGCAGTATTTT.

The chain links TRBV20-1 to TRBJ1-1, with 7 bases aligning to TRBD1. The germline V gene has CDR1 DFQATT and CDR2 SNEGSKA (reference sequence). The CDR3 loop spans 14 amino acids. With 3 bases clipped from V and 0 bases from J, the junction kept 4 bases outside the gene matches. The chain's CDR3 is CSASLDRLNTEAFF. CDR3 nucleotide sequence: TGCAGTGCTAGTCTGGACAGGTTGAACACTGAAGCTTTCTTT.

This clonotype appeared many times. This sequence joins TRBV12-3 or TRBV12-4 and TRBJ2-4; 8 nucleotides align to TRBD2. Trimming cost V 3 bases and J 0 bases; bases outside gene matches: 7. There are 17 residues in the CDR3. The CDR3 coding sequence is TGTGCCAGCAGTTTCTCGCGGGGGGACCTAGCCAAAAACATTCAGTACTTC. Translated, it gives CASSFSRGDLAKNIQYF.

For this clonotype: A much more abundant neighbour one base away suggests this may be a read error. The V and J genes are TRBV20-1 and TRBJ2-3, with 8 bases aligning to TRBD2. V trimming: 0 bases; J trimming: 2 bases; junction bases outside the gene matches: 4. Germline loops: CDR1 DFQATT, CDR2 SNEGSKA (reference sequence). This CDR3 is 15 amino acids long. In DNA form, the CDR3 reads TGCAGTGCTAGAGATCGAGCGGGGGTCACAGATACGCAGTATTTT. This codes for CSARDRAGVTDTQYF.

This clonotype was counted a few times. The V and J genes are TRBV4-3 and TRBJ1-2; possible D gene TRBD1, 5 bases. V lost 3 bases, J lost 4 bases, and 15 bases lay in between. The germline gives CDR1 LGHNA, CDR2 YSLEER. This CDR3 comprises 15 residues. The CDR3 protein is CASSQGEGVGYGYTF. In nucleotides, the CDR3 is TGCGCCAGCAGCCAGGGGGAAGGGGTCGGCTATGGCTACACCTTC.

The genes are TRBV24-1 and TRBJ2-3, with 8 nucleotides matching TRBD1. This CDR3 is built from 15 residues. The V and J ends lost 2 bases and 2 bases, in that order; junction bases with no gene match: 2. Germline assignment: CDR1 KGHDR and CDR2 SFDVKD. The CDR3 region has the DNA TGTGCCACCAGTGATTCGCAGGGGGCCACAGATACGCAGTATTTT. Translated: CATSDSQGATDTQYF.

In its sample, this clonotype was seen a few times. V is TRBV28 and J is TRBJ1-6; D perhaps matches TRBD1 (5 bases). Germline V gene sequence: CDR1 MDHEN, CDR2 SYDVKM. There are 14 residues in the CDR3. Deletions cut 3 bases from V and 6 bases from J, with 9 bases between. The CDR3 loop is CASSLGRLNSPLHF. CDR3 DNA: TGTGCCAGCAGTTTGGGACGGCTTAATTCACCCCTCCACTTT.

In this sample, this clonotype turned up a few times. CDR3 residues: CASSPNQGTDTQYF. The CDR3 DNA reads as TGCGCCAGCAGCCCTAACCAAGGCACAGATACGCAGTATTTT. This chain uses TRBV5-1 with TRBJ2-3; no clear D. V lost 4 bases, J lost 1 base, and 10 bases lay in between. Germline V lookup: CDR1 SGHRS, CDR2 YFSETQ. The CDR3 spans 14 residues.

This clonotype has a handful of counts. The rearrangement uses TRBV27 and TRBJ2-3; maybe TRBD1 (6 bases). Per the germline V gene, CDR1 is MNHEY and CDR2 is SMNVEV (reference sequence). Trimming left V 4 bases short and J 3 bases short, with 29 bases between. The CDR3 loop spans 20 amino acids. CDR3 DNA: TGTGCCAGCAGTTCCCCAAGAACAGGGCGTGCGAGTTTATTGACAGATACGCAGTATTTT. Amino acid sequence: CASSSPRTGRASLLTDTQYF.